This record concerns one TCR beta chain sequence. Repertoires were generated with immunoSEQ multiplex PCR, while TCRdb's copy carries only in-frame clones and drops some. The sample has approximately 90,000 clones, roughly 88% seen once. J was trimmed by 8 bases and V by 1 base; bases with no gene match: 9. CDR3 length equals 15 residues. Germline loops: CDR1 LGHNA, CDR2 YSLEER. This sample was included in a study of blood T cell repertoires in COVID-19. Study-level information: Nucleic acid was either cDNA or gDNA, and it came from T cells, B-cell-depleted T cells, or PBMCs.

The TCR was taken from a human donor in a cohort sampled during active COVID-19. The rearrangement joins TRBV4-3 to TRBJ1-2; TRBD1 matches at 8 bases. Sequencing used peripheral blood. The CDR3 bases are TGCGCCAGCAGCCAAGGGGGACAGGCCAGTGAAGGCTACACCTTC. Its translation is CASSQGGQASEGYTF.